The present T cell receptor (beta chain) was sequenced within a study of shared clonotypes between healthy human individuals. Whole-study context: CD4 naive and CD4 memory each took three plates per donor, while CD8 naive took two and CD8 memory one. The study, taken as a whole, reports: Among donors, the sharing of clonotypes was expected to be influenced by sequencing depth. It was the non-shared clonotypes that had lower generation probabilities than clonotypes shared by all four donors.

Between the trimmed V and J ends, which lost 6 bases and 5 bases, there was a span of 16 bases. CDR3 size: 14 residues. Germline V gene data show CDR1 as MNHNS and CDR2 as SASEGT. This clone showed up just once. The antigen is undetermined. Sequenced by immunoSEQ multiplex PCR; TCRdb stores in-frame clones only, minus some. Seen here are under 1,100,000 clones, about 76% observed once, and the top ten hold about 1.5%. V is TRBV6-1 and J is TRBJ1-2; D ambiguous. Sequenced sample: memory CD4+ T cells sorted from blood. Subset: CD45RA-negative fraction. The TCR sequence derives from a man aged 18-30 years in good health. In DNA, the CDR3 is TGTGCCAGCAGGACCAACCAGGAAAAATATGGCTACACCTTC. Amino acids: CASRTNQEKYGYTF.